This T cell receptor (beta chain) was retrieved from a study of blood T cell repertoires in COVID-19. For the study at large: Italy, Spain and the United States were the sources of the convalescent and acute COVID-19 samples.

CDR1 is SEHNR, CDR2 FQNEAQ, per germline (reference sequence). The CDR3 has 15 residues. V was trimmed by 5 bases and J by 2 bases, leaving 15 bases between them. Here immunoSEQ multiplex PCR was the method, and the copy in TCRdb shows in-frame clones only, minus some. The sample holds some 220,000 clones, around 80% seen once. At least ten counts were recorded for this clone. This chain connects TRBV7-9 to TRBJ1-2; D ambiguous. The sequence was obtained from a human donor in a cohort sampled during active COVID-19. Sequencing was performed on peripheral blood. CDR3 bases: TGTGCCAGCAGCCCCGTCGATGCGGCGAACTATGGCTACACCTTC. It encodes CASSPVDAANYGYTF.